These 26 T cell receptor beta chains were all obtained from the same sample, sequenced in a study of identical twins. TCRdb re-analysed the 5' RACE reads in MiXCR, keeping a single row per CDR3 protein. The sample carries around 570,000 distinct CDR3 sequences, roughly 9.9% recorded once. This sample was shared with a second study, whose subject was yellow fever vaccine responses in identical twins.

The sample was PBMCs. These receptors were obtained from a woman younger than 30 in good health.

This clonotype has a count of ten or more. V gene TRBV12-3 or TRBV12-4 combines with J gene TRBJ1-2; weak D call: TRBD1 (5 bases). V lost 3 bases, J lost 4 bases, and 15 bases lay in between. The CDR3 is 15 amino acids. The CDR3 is CASSLNVGGGYGYTF. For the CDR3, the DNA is TGTGCCAGCAGTTTGAATGTTGGGGGAGGCTATGGCTACACCTTC.

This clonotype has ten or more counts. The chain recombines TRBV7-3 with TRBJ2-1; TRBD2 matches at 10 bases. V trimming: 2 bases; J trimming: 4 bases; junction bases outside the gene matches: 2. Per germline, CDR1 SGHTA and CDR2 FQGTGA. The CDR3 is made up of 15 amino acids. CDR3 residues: CASSLQRGGYNEQFF. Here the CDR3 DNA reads TGTGCCAGCAGCTTACAGCGGGGGGGTTACAATGAGCAGTTCTTC. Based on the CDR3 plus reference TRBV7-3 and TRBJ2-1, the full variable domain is GAGVSQTPSNKVTEKGKYVELRCDPISGHTALYWYRQSLGQGPEFLIYFQGTGAADDSGLPNDRFFAVRPEGSVSTLKIQRTERGDSAVYLCASSLQRGGYNEQFFGPGTRLTVL.

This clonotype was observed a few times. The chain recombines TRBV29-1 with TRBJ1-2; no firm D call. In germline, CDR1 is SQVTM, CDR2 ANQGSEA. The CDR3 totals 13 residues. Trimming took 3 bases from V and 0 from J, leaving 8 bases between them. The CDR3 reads CSVERESNYGYTF. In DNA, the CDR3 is TGCAGCGTTGAGAGAGAATCTAACTATGGCTACACCTTC. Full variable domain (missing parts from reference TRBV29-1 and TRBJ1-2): SAVISQKPSRDICQRGTSLTIQCQVDSQVTMMFWYRQQPGQSLTLIATANQGSEATYESGFVIDKFPISRPNLTFSTLTVSNMSPEDSSIYLCSVERESNYGYTFGSGTRLTVV.

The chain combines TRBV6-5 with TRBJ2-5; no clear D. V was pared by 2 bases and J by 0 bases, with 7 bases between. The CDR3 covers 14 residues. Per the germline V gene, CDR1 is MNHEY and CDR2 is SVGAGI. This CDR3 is CASSYLKYQETQYF. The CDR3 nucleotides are TGTGCCAGCAGTTACCTCAAGTACCAAGAGACCCAGTACTTC.

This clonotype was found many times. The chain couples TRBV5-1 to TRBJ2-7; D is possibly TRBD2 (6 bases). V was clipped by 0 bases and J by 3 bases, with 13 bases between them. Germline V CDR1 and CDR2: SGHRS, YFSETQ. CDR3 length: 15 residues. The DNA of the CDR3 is TGCGCCAGCAGCTTGGAAGGGGACTCCTACTACGAGCAGTACTTC. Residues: CASSLEGDSYYEQYF. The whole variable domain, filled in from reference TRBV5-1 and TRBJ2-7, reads KAGVTQTPRYLIKTRGQQVTLSCSPISGHRSVSWYQQTPGQGLQFLFEYFSETQRNKGNFPGRFSGRQFSNSRSEMNVSTLELGDSALYLCASSLEGDSYYEQYFGPGTRLTVT.

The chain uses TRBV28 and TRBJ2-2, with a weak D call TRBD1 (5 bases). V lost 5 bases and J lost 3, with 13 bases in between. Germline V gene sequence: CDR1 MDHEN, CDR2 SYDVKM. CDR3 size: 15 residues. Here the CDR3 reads CASSTWEQDTGELFF. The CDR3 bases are TGTGCCAGCAGTACCTGGGAACAGGACACCGGGGAGCTGTTTTTT.

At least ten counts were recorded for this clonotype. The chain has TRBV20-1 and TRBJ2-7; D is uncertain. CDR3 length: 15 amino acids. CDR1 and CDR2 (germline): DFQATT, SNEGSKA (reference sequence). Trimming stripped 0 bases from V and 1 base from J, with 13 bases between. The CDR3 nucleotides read TGCAGTGCTAGAGATCTCTATTTGGATTCCTACGAGCAGTACTTC. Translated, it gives CSARDLYLDSYEQYF.

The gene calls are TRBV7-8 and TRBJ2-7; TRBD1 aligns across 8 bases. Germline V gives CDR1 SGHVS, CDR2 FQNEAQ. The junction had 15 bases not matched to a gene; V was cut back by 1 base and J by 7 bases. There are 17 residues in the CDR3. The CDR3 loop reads CASSLGRPGTGVHEQYF. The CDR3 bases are TGTGCCAGCAGCTTAGGTCGTCCAGGGACAGGAGTTCATGAGCAGTACTTC. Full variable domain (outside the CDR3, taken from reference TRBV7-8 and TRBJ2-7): GAGVSQSPRYKVAKRGQDVALRCDPISGHVSLFWYQQALGQGPEFLTYFQNEAQLDKSGLPSDRFFAERPEGSVSTLKIQRTQQEDSAVYLCASSLGRPGTGVHEQYFGPGTRLTVT.

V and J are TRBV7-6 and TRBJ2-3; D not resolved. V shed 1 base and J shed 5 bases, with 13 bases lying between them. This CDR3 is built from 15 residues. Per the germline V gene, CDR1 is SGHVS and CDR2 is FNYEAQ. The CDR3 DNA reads TGTGCCAGCAGCTTAGGAGCAGGCCCGGGAGATACGCAGTATTTT. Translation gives CASSLGAGPGDTQYF.

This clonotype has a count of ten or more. CDR3 amino acids: CASSQSSLAGSEQYF. CDR3 nucleotides: TGCGCCAGCAGCCAATCTAGCTTGGCGGGGAGCGAGCAGTACTTC. J is TRBJ2-7 and V is TRBV4-3, with D perhaps TRBD2 (6 bases). Germline V gives CDR1 LGHNA, CDR2 YSLEER. The CDR3 spans 15 residues. Trimming cost V 2 bases and J 6 bases, with 17 bases left between them.

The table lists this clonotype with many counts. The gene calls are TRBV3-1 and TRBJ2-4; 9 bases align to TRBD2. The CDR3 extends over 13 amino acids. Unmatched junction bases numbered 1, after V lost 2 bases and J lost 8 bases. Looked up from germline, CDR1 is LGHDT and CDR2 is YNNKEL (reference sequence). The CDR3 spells CASSQSGGYIQYF. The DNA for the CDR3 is TGTGCCAGCAGCCAAAGCGGGGGGTACATTCAGTACTTC.

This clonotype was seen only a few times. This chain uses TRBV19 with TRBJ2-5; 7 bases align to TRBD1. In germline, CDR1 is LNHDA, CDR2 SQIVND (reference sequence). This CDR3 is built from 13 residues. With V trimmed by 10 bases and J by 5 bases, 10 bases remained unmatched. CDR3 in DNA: TGTGCCACACGGGACAGAGGGCTGGAGACCCAGTACTTC. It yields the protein CATRDRGLETQYF.

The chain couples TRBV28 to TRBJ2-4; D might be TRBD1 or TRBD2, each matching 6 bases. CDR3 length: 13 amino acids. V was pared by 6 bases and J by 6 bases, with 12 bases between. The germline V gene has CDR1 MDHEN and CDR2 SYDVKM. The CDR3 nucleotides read TGTGCCAGCAGGCCCGGGGGCTCAAACATTCAGTACTTC. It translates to CASRPGGSNIQYF.

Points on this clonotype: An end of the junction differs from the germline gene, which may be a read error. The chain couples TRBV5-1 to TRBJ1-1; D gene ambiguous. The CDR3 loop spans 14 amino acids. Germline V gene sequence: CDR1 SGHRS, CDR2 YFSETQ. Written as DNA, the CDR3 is TGCGTCAGCAGCTTGGAAGGTCCGAACACTGAAGCTTTCTTT. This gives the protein CVSSLEGPNTEAFF.

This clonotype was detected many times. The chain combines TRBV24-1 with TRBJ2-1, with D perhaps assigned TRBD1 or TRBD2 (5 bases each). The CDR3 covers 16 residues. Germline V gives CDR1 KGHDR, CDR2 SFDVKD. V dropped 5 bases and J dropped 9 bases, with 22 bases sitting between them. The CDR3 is CATSGERGAIKGEQFF. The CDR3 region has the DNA TGTGCCACCAGTGGCGAAAGGGGAGCTATCAAGGGTGAGCAGTTCTTC.

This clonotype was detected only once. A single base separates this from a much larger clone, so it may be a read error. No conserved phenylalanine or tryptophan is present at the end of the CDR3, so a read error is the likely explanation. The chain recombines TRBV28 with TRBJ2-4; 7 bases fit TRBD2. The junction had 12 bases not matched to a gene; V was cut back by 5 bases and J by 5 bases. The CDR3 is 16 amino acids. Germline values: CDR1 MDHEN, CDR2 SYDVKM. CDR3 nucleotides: TGTGCCAGCAGTGATATGGGCGGGAGTCGGGAAAACATTCAGTACTCC. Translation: CASSDMGGSRENIQYS.

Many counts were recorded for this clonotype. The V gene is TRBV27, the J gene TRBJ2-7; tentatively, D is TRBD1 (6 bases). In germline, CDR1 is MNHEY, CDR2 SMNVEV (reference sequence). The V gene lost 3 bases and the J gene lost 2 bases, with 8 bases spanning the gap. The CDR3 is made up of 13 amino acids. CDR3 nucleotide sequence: TGTGCCAGCAGTTTCAGGGGCCCCTACGAGCAGTACTTC. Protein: CASSFRGPYEQYF.

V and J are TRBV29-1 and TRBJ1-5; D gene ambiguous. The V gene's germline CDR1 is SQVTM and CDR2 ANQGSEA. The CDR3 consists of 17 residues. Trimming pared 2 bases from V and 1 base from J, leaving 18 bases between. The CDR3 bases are TGCAGCGTTGAAATGACCTTCGCCCGGAGGAGCAATCAGCCCCAGCATTTT. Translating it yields CSVEMTFARRSNQPQHF.

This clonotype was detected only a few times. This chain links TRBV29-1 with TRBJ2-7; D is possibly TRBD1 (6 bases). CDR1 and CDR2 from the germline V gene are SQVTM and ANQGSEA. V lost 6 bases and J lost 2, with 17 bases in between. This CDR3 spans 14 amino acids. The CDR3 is CSVAKRAGAYEQYF. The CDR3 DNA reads TGCAGCGTGGCCAAGAGGGCAGGGGCCTACGAGCAGTACTTC.

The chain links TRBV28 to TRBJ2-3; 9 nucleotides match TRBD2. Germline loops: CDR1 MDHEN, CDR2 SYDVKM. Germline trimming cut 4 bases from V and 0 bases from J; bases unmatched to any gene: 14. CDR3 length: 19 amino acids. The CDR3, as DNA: TGTGCCAGCAGTTCCCTCCGGCACCTAGCGGGGCCTAGCACAGATACGCAGTATTTT. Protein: CASSSLRHLAGPSTDTQYF.

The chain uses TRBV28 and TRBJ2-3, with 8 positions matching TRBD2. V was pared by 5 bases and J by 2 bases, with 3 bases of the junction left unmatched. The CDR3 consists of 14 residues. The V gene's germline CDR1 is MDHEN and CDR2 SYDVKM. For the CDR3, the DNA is TGTGCCAGCAGTCTTAGCGGGGACACAGATACGCAGTATTTT. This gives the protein CASSLSGDTDTQYF.

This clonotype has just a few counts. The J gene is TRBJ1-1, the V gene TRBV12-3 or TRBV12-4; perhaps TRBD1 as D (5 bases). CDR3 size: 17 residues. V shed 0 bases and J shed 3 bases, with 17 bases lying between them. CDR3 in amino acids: CASSLASAGQMDTEAFF. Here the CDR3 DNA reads TGTGCCAGCAGTTTAGCGTCGGCAGGGCAAATGGACACTGAAGCTTTCTTT.

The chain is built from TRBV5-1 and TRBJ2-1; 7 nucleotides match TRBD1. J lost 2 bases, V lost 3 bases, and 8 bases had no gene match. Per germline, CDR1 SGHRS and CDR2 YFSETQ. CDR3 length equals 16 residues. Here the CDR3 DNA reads TGCGCCAGCAGCTCAACAGGGGACCAGCCCTACAATGAGCAGTTCTTC. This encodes CASSSTGDQPYNEQFF.

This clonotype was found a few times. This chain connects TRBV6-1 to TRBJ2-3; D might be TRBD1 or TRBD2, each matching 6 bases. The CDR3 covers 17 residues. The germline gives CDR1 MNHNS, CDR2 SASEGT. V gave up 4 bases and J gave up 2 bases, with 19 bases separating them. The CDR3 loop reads CASSVRGQGMATDTQYF. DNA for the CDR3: TGTGCCAGCAGTGTACGGGGGCAGGGGATGGCCACAGATACGCAGTATTTT.

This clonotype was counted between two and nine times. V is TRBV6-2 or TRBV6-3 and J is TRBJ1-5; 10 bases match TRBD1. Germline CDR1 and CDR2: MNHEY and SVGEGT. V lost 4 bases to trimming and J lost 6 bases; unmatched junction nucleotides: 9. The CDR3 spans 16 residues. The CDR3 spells CASSWTGTGVTQPQHF. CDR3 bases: TGTGCCAGCAGTTGGACCGGGACAGGGGTTACTCAGCCCCAGCATTTT.

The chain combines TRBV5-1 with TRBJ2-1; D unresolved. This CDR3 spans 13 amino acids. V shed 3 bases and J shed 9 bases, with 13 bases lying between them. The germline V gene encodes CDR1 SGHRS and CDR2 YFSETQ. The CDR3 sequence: CASSSRGDREQFF. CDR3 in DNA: TGCGCCAGCAGCTCCCGTGGGGATCGTGAGCAGTTCTTC.